Presented here are 27 T cell receptor beta chains from one specimen sequenced in a study of shared clonotypes between healthy human individuals. Only in-frame clones appear in the TCRdb table, and some are missing; sequencing was by immunoSEQ multiplex PCR. The table records about 2 million clones, about 95% of them present only once. CD45RO-negative, CCR7-positively selected cells formed the naive CD8 fraction, excluding terminally differentiated effector memory CD45RA+ cells. The source material was naive CD8+ T cells sorted from blood. Source of these receptors: a man aged 18 to 35 in good health.

V gene TRBV29-1 combines with J gene TRBJ1-2; D gene ambiguous. V was pared by 3 bases and J by 7 bases, with 9 bases between. The germline gives CDR1 SQVTM, CDR2 ANQGSEA. The CDR3 is made up of 11 amino acids. The DNA for the CDR3 is TGCAGCGTTGATGGGCGAGGTGGCTACACCTTC. Protein product: CSVDGRGGYTF.

This sequence joins TRBV4-3 and TRBJ2-7; weak D call: TRBD2 (7 bases). The CDR3 totals 16 residues. Trimming removed 0 bases from V and 3 bases from J, with 15 bases in between. Germline values: CDR1 LGHNA, CDR2 YSLEER. The CDR3: CASSQELGGGGYEQYF. In DNA form, the CDR3 reads TGCGCCAGCAGCCAAGAATTGGGGGGAGGGGGCTACGAGCAGTACTTC.

The chain is built from TRBV14 and TRBJ2-7; 7 bases are shared with TRBD1. The V and J ends lost 3 bases and 5 bases, in that order; junction bases with no gene match: 7. The germline V gene has CDR1 SGHDN and CDR2 FVKESK. The CDR3 consists of 14 residues. The CDR3 here is CASSQGDSRDEQYF. Written as DNA, the CDR3 is TGTGCCAGCAGCCAGGGGGACAGTCGCGACGAGCAGTACTTC.

The rearrangement links TRBV7-9 to TRBJ1-4, with 7 bases lining up with TRBD1. J was trimmed by 12 bases and V by 4 bases; bases with no gene match: 5. The length of the CDR3 is 12 residues. Germline V lookup: CDR1 SEHNR, CDR2 FQNEAQ (reference sequence). CDR3 sequence reads: CASSSDREELFF. The CDR3 DNA reads TGTGCCAGCAGCTCCGACAGGGAGGAACTGTTTTTT.

V is TRBV6-6 and J is TRBJ1-3; tentative D call: TRBD1 (6 bases). Trimming removed 5 bases from V and 0 bases from J, with 11 bases in between. This CDR3 has 15 amino acids. From germline, CDR1 is MNHNY and CDR2 SVGAGI (reference sequence). The CDR3 reads CASSGDTHSGNTIYF. The CDR3 DNA sequence: TGTGCCAGCAGTGGGGACACACACTCTGGAAACACCATATATTTT.

This chain joins TRBV4-3 and TRBJ1-2; D is uncertain. CDR3 size: 16 residues. V was shortened by 0 bases and J by 1 base, with 12 bases between the two germline ends. CDR1 LGHNA and CDR2 YSLEER come from the germline V gene. CDR3 DNA sequence: TGCGCCAGCAGCCAAGATTCGGCAGGAAGTAACTATGGCTACACCTTC. Encoded protein: CASSQDSAGSNYGYTF.

V is TRBV6-5 and J is TRBJ1-1; TRBD1 might be the D (6 bases). Per the germline V gene, CDR1 is MNHEY and CDR2 is SVGAGI. This CDR3 has 12 amino acids. V was clipped by 10 bases and J by 4 bases, with 13 bases between them. CDR3 amino acids: CATRGWSTEAFF. CDR3 coding DNA: TGTGCCACCAGGGGTTGGAGCACTGAAGCTTTCTTT.

Notes on this clone: At the DNA level, this CDR3 is encoded by other sequences in the same sample as well. V is TRBV7-9 and J is TRBJ2-3; D is uncertain. V shed 3 bases and J shed 2 bases, with 6 bases lying between them. CDR1 is SEHNR and CDR2 is FQNEAQ in the germline V gene (reference sequence). This CDR3 region has 13 residues. The CDR3 loop is CASSFPITDTQYF. The CDR3 DNA is TGTGCCAGCAGCTTCCCTATCACAGATACGCAGTATTTT.

Worth noting for this clone: In the same sample, other DNA sequences code for this CDR3. This sequence joins TRBV6-5 and TRBJ1-6, with 7 bases matching TRBD1. V dropped 2 bases and J dropped 9; count of bases not matched to a gene: 4. Germline V CDR1 and CDR2: MNHEY, SVGAGI. The CDR3 spans 14 residues. The CDR3 sequence: CASSYDREGSPLHF. The CDR3 nucleotides read TGTGCCAGCAGTTACGACAGGGAAGGTTCACCCCTCCACTTT.

This clone was seen just once. The rearrangement links TRBV30 to TRBJ1-2, with 7 bases matching TRBD1. CDR1 and CDR2 (germline): GTSNPN, SVGIG (reference sequence). The V gene end was trimmed by 5 bases and the J gene end by 7 bases; junction bases not matched to a gene: 13. This CDR3 comprises 14 residues. CDR3 sequence (DNA): TGTGCCTGGGGACCGCCGACAGGGAGTGGTGGCTACACCTTC. It translates to CAWGPPTGSGGYTF.

The chain recombines TRBV6-6 with TRBJ2-2, with no clear D. Germline assignment: CDR1 MNHNY and CDR2 SVGAGI (reference sequence). Trimming left V 1 base short and J 5 bases short, with 11 bases between. There are 15 residues in the CDR3. The chain's CDR3 is CASSYFRNPTGELFF. The CDR3 DNA reads TGTGCCAGCAGTTACTTCCGGAACCCGACCGGGGAGCTGTTTTTT.

The chain couples TRBV7-6 to TRBJ2-1; D is perhaps TRBD2 (6 bases). This CDR3 has 13 residues. Germline V gene sequence: CDR1 SGHVS, CDR2 FNYEAQ. Trimming removed 5 bases from V and 3 bases from J, with 8 bases in between. The CDR3 region is CASSRDFYNEQFF. CDR3 nucleotides: TGTGCCAGCAGCCGGGACTTCTACAATGAGCAGTTCTTC.

The chain employs TRBV9 and TRBJ1-1; 7 nucleotides match TRBD1. The CDR3 totals 14 residues. Germline V CDR1 and CDR2: SGDLS, YYNGEE. With V trimmed by 2 bases and J by 4 bases, 5 bases remained unmatched. CDR3 bases: TGTGCCAGCAGCGTCGGGACAGCGGCCACTGAAGCTTTCTTT. It specifies CASSVGTAATEAFF.

The chain joins TRBV11-2 to TRBJ1-2, with 8 bases that match TRBD1. V lost 2 bases and J lost 3; bases outside the gene matches: 2. The germline V gene encodes CDR1 SGHAT and CDR2 FQNNGV. This CDR3 has 14 residues. The DNA of the CDR3 is TGTGCCAGCAGCTTACAGGGGGCCTACTATGGCTACACCTTC. Translation: CASSLQGAYYGYTF.

On this clone: The same CDR3 is also encoded by other DNA sequences in this sample. The CDR3 region has the DNA TGTGCCAGTAGTATAGCGGAGGGATCGTACGAGCAGTACTTC. As protein: CASSIAEGSYEQYF. The J gene is TRBJ2-7, the V gene TRBV19; a weak D match, TRBD2 (6 bases). CDR1 is LNHDA and CDR2 is SQIVND in the germline V gene (reference sequence). V lost 1 base and J lost 4, with 11 bases in between. The CDR3 runs 14 residues.

The chain recombines TRBV6-1 with TRBJ2-7, with a tentative D call TRBD1 (6 bases). The V and J ends lost 4 bases and 2 bases respectively, with 12 bases between them. This CDR3 is built from 14 residues. Germline V gene sequence: CDR1 MNHNS, CDR2 SASEGT. The CDR3 here is CASSAGVVTYEQYF. Written as DNA, the CDR3 is TGTGCCAGCAGTGCAGGGGTCGTCACCTACGAGCAGTACTTC.

V and J are TRBV27 and TRBJ2-7; TRBD2 matches 10 bases. The CDR3 is 15 amino acids. Germline CDR1 and CDR2: MNHEY and SMNVEV (reference sequence). V was pared by 10 bases and J by 6 bases, with 15 bases of the junction left unmatched. The chain's CDR3 is CATHSLAGVPGEQYF. Here the CDR3 DNA reads TGTGCCACCCACTCCCTAGCGGGAGTTCCGGGCGAGCAGTACTTC.

The chain carries TRBV6-6 and TRBJ2-2; tentatively, D is TRBD1 or TRBD2 (5 bases each). This CDR3 is built from 14 residues. V was pared by 5 bases and J by 0 bases, with 7 bases between. The V gene's germline CDR1 is MNHNY and CDR2 SVGAGI (reference sequence). The CDR3 loop is CASSTGPNTGELFF. In nucleotides, the CDR3 is TGTGCCAGCAGTACGGGACCGAACACCGGGGAGCTGTTTTTT.

For this clone: The same CDR3 can be traced to other DNA sequences in this sample. The chain links TRBV9 to TRBJ2-5, with 10 nucleotides matching TRBD2. Trimming at V came to 7 bases and at J to 4 bases, leaving 4 bases not matched to a gene. Looked up from germline, CDR1 is SGDLS and CDR2 is YYNGEE. CDR3 length equals 13 residues. The CDR3 DNA follows: TGTGCCAGCTCCGTAGCGGGGGGAGAGACCCAGTACTTC. Its protein product is CASSVAGGETQYF. The whole variable domain, remainder taken from reference TRBV9 and TRBJ2-5, is DSGVTQTPKHLITATGQRVTLRCSPRSGDLSVYWYQQSLDQGLQFLIQYYNGEERAKGNILERFSAQQFPDLHSELNLSSLELGDSALYFCASSVAGGETQYFGPGTRLLVL.

This clone appeared a single time. The DNA for the CDR3 is TGTGCCAGCAGTTACTCGAATTCGGTACACGGGCGTGAGCAGTTCTTC. Translation gives CASSYSNSVHGREQFF. The rearrangement links TRBV6-5 to TRBJ2-1, with no clear D. V was trimmed by 0 bases and J by 9 bases, leaving 18 bases between them. Germline CDR1 MNHEY, CDR2 SVGAGI. CDR3 length: 16 residues.

V usage is TRBV7-6 and J usage is TRBJ2-7, with a possible D match to TRBD1 (6 bases). V was clipped by 2 bases and J by 2 bases, with 10 bases between them. The CDR3 length is 14 residues. CDR1 and CDR2 from the germline V gene are SGHVS and FNYEAQ. The CDR3 here is CASSLRTATYEQYF. The CDR3 DNA is TGTGCCAGCAGCTTAAGGACAGCAACCTACGAGCAGTACTTC.

The chain recombines TRBV7-9 with TRBJ2-1; no definite D call. V lost 11 bases to trimming and J lost 8 bases, with 10 bases between them. The V gene's germline CDR1 is SEHNR and CDR2 FQNEAQ (reference sequence). The CDR3 runs 10 residues. The CDR3 is CAGGPDEQFF. CDR3 coding DNA: TGTGCCGGTGGACCCGATGAGCAGTTCTTC.

The chain carries TRBV6-1 and TRBJ2-7; weak D call: TRBD2 (6 bases). The germline V gene encodes CDR1 MNHNS and CDR2 SASEGT. CDR3 length: 15 residues. Between the trimmed V and J ends, which lost 3 bases and 1 base, there was a span of 13 bases. The CDR3 nucleotides are TGTGCCAGCAGTGAGGGGGAGGCCCTTTCCTACGAGCAGTACTTC. This sequence encodes CASSEGEALSYEQYF.

CDR3 DNA sequence: TGTGCCAGCAGCCTCCGGGACGCCGCGGTGGATTCACCCCTCCACTTT. Translating gives CASSLRDAAVDSPLHF. V gene TRBV7-9 combines with J gene TRBJ1-6; possible D gene TRBD1, 5 bases. With 5 bases removed from V and 8 bases from J, the gap between germline ends came to 19 bases. CDR3 length: 16 residues. From germline, CDR1 is SEHNR and CDR2 FQNEAQ (reference sequence).

The CDR3 DNA reads as TGTGCCAGCAGTGAAGCGCTTCTGGGTCACAGTTACGGGGACGGCACTGAAGCTTTCTTT. Protein product: CASSEALLGHSYGDGTEAFF. The chain recombines TRBV6-1 with TRBJ1-1; possible D gene TRBD1, 5 bases. Germline CDR1 is MNHNS and CDR2 is SASEGT. V was shortened by 0 bases and J by 4 bases, with 27 bases between the two germline ends. This CDR3 has 20 residues.

A note on this clone: The sample holds other DNA sequences that translate to the same CDR3. J is TRBJ2-7 and V is TRBV5-1; TRBD1 is a possible D gene (6 bases). The CDR3 has 14 amino acids. Trimming cost V 0 bases and J 4 bases, with 11 bases left between them. Germline CDR1 SGHRS, CDR2 YFSETQ. The CDR3 DNA is TGCGCCAGCAGCTTGGACAGGGTCGGGTACGAGCAGTACTTC. This translates into CASSLDRVGYEQYF.

This chain uses TRBV4-1 with TRBJ2-3, with 7 bases that match TRBD2. Germline V CDR1 and CDR2: MGHRA, YSYEKL. This CDR3 region has 15 residues. The ends lost 2 bases at V and 2 bases at J; junction bases unmatched: 4. Written as DNA, the CDR3 is TGCGCCAGCAGCCAACCTAGCGGATCCACAGATACGCAGTATTTT. This codes for CASSQPSGSTDTQYF.